Following are 24 T cell receptor beta chains from one sample sequenced in a study of CD8 T cells in ankylosing spondylitis. TCRdb used MiXCR to reprocess the 5' RACE reads, holding one entry per CDR3 protein. In the table there are about 31,000 distinct CDR3 sequences, about 7.8% of which are singletons. The sequenced sample consisted of blood, either unsorted or a sorted T cell fraction (not recorded which). Receptor source: a male donor with ankylosing spondylitis or in good health (not recorded which).

This clonotype was counted between two and nine times. The chain employs TRBV10-3 and TRBJ2-7; D may be TRBD1 (7 bases). This CDR3 has 15 amino acids. V was cut by 10 bases and J by 3 bases, with 22 bases left in between. The germline gives CDR1 ENHRY, CDR2 SYGVKD. This chain's CDR3 is CATRESLTGSYEQYF. In nucleotides, the CDR3 is TGTGCCACCCGGGAGTCGTTGACAGGGAGCTACGAGCAGTACTTC.

This sequence joins TRBV29-1 and TRBJ2-1; 7 bases align to TRBD1. Germline loops: CDR1 SQVTM, CDR2 ANQGSEA. CDR3 length equals 14 residues. Trimming cost V 5 bases and J 6 bases; bases outside gene matches: 10. CDR3 in amino acids: CSVQVGTVINEQFF. Here the CDR3 DNA reads TGCAGCGTTCAGGTGGGGACAGTCATCAATGAGCAGTTCTTC.

This clonotype was counted at least ten times. V usage is TRBV19 and J usage is TRBJ2-5; 9 bases fit TRBD1. There are 13 residues in the CDR3. V shed 5 bases, J shed 3 bases, and the junction held 1 base outside the gene matches. CDR1 is LNHDA and CDR2 is SQIVND in the germline V gene (reference sequence). This CDR3 reads CASSGQGKETQYF. CDR3 nucleotide sequence: TGTGCCAGTAGTGGACAGGGGAAAGAGACCCAGTACTTC. The variable domain in full, completed from reference TRBV19 and TRBJ2-5, reads DGGITQSPKYLFRKEGQNVTLSCEQNLNHDAMYWYRQDPGQGLRLIYYSQIVNDFQKGDIAEGYSVSREKKESFPLTVTSAQKNPTAFYLCASSGQGKETQYFGPGTRLLVL.

This clonotype appeared a few times. The gene calls are TRBV27 and TRBJ2-3; D is unclear. CDR1 MNHEY and CDR2 SMNVEV come from the germline V gene (reference sequence). The CDR3 spans 15 residues. The V end was cut by 0 bases, the J end by 0 bases, with 7 bases between. The CDR3 here is CASSLSALSTDTQYF. CDR3 bases: TGTGCCAGCAGTTTATCGGCTCTTAGCACAGATACGCAGTATTTT.

In its sample, this clonotype ranks as medium-sized (0.01 to 0.1%). The chain combines TRBV20-1 with TRBJ1-4, with D possibly TRBD1 on 6 matching bases. CDR3 length equals 16 residues. CDR1 and CDR2 (germline): DFQATT, SNEGSKA (reference sequence). V was cut by 3 bases and J by 0 bases, with 14 bases left in between. The CDR3 DNA reads TGCAGTGCTAGCATGCGGGGGGCGACAACTAATGAAAAACTGTTTTTT. Translating it yields CSASMRGATTNEKLFF.

This chain uses TRBV10-3 with TRBJ2-5; 8 nucleotides match TRBD1. V lost 8 bases, J lost 7 bases, and 9 bases stayed unmatched. The CDR3 loop spans 13 amino acids. Germline V lookup: CDR1 ENHRY, CDR2 SYGVKD. CDR3 bases: TGTGCCATCCAGGCAGGGGGCAGTTCGACCCAGTACTTC. Translation gives CAIQAGGSSTQYF.

The chain has TRBV7-2 and TRBJ2-1; 8 positions agree with TRBD2. V shed 0 bases and J 9 bases; nucleotides not matched to a gene: 7. CDR1 is SGHTA and CDR2 is FQGNSA in the germline V gene. The CDR3 totals 15 residues. As DNA, the CDR3 is TGTGCCAGCAGCTTAGCCCTTCAGCGGGAGCTTGAGCAGTTCTTC. Amino acid sequence: CASSLALQRELEQFF.

This clonotype was picked up many times. DNA of the CDR3: TGTGCCAGCAGTTACAGGGGACAGGGAACCTATGGCTACACCTTC. Amino acid sequence: CASSYRGQGTYGYTF. The rearrangement links TRBV6-5 to TRBJ1-2; 9 nucleotides align to TRBD1. With V trimmed by 2 bases and J by 4 bases, 5 bases remained unmatched. CDR3 size: 15 residues. Germline-derived CDR1 and CDR2 are MNHEY and SVGAGI.

V usage is TRBV27 and J usage is TRBJ2-2; possible D gene TRBD1, 6 bases. Germline V lookup: CDR1 MNHEY, CDR2 SMNVEV (reference sequence). V lost 6 bases, J lost 4 bases, and 12 bases lay in between. The CDR3 extends over 14 amino acids. The CDR3 DNA is TGTGCCAGCAGGGGGGCAGGAGGCACCGGGGAGCTGTTTTTT. Its translation: CASRGAGGTGELFF.

At least ten counts were recorded for this clonotype. The chain has TRBV3-1 and TRBJ2-5, with 7 bases matching TRBD1. V trimming: 6 bases; J trimming: 3 bases; junction bases outside the gene matches: 10. Germline V CDR1 and CDR2: LGHDT, YNNKEL (reference sequence). The CDR3 runs to 15 residues. CDR3 in amino acids: CASSPRQGRKETQYF. The CDR3 DNA is TGTGCCAGCAGTCCTCGACAGGGTCGAAAAGAGACCCAGTACTTC.

The chain carries TRBV3-1 and TRBJ2-4; possibly TRBD2 for D (6 bases). Trimming took 1 base from V and 6 from J, leaving 10 bases between them. CDR3 length equals 14 residues. CDR1 is LGHDT and CDR2 is YNNKEL in the germline V gene (reference sequence). The CDR3 region has the DNA TGTGCCAGCAGCCAAGCGGGAGACGGAAACATTCAGTACTTC. This gives the protein CASSQAGDGNIQYF.

The sample holds a few counts of this clonotype. V and J are TRBV24-1 and TRBJ2-3; D ambiguous. V was cut by 2 bases and J by 4 bases, with 15 bases left in between. The CDR3 sequence is 16 residues long. Germline assignment: CDR1 KGHDR and CDR2 SFDVKD. CDR3 DNA sequence: TGTGCCACCAGTGATTATACAGATCGGATCTCAGATACGCAGTATTTT. It encodes CATSDYTDRISDTQYF.

There are many counts of this clonotype. This chain's CDR3 is CASSFKTGRGGELFF. CDR3 coding DNA: TGTGCCAGCAGTTTTAAAACAGGGAGGGGCGGGGAGCTGTTTTTT. The genes are TRBV12-3 or TRBV12-4 and TRBJ2-2; a weak D match, TRBD2 (7 bases). V lost 3 bases to trimming and J lost 7 bases, with 15 bases between them. The CDR3 sequence is 15 residues long.

This clonotype has a handful of counts. V usage is TRBV7-9 and J usage is TRBJ1-2; D unclear. The germline V gene encodes CDR1 SEHNR and CDR2 FQNEAQ (reference sequence). Deletions cut 7 bases from V and 6 bases from J, with 18 bases between. The CDR3 is made up of 14 amino acids. The CDR3 protein is CASTPGLPANGYTF. The CDR3 DNA reads as TGTGCCAGCACCCCGGGCCTTCCCGCAAATGGCTACACCTTC. The complete variable domain, with remaining parts taken from reference TRBV7-9 and TRBJ1-2, reads DTGVSQNPRHKITKRGQNVTFRCDPISEHNRLYWYRQTLGQGPEFLTYFQNEAQLEKSRLLSDRFSAERPKGSFSTLEIQRTEQGDSAMYLCASTPGLPANGYTFGSGTRLTVV.

This clonotype was seen at least ten times. CDR3 region: CSVGTGGSGANVLTF. DNA of the CDR3: TGCAGCGTTGGGACAGGGGGCTCTGGGGCCAACGTCCTGACTTTC. This chain joins TRBV29-1 and TRBJ2-6; 10 bases map to TRBD1. CDR3 length: 15 residues. Per germline, CDR1 SQVTM and CDR2 ANQGSEA. V dropped 4 bases and J dropped 0; count of bases not matched to a gene: 0. The entire variable domain, with the rest obtained from reference TRBV29-1 and TRBJ2-6, is as follows: SAVISQKPSRDICQRGTSLTIQCQVDSQVTMMFWYRQQPGQSLTLIATANQGSEATYESGFVIDKFPISRPNLTFSTLTVSNMSPEDSSIYLCSVGTGGSGANVLTFGAGSRLTVL.

Turning to this clonotype: This clone may be a read error of a much larger clone one base away. J is TRBJ2-4 and V is TRBV20-1, with 7 bases lining up with TRBD1. V was pared by 8 bases and J by 3 bases, with 16 bases of the junction left unmatched. The CDR3 is 16 amino acids. Per germline, CDR1 DFQATT and CDR2 SNEGSKA (reference sequence). The CDR3 DNA reads as TGCAGTACCTCGGGACAGTTGGGCTCAATCAAAAACATTCAGTACTTC. Translation gives CSTSGQLGSIKNIQYF.

This clonotype was found many times. The rearrangement joins TRBV5-1 to TRBJ2-3; no firm D call. This CDR3 has 14 amino acids. V was trimmed by 1 base and J by 2 bases, leaving 8 bases between them. Per the germline V gene, CDR1 is SGHRS and CDR2 is YFSETQ. The CDR3 here is CASSLLDPTDTQYF. The CDR3 DNA sequence: TGCGCCAGCAGCTTGCTGGACCCCACAGATACGCAGTATTTT.

This clonotype was counted ten times or more. This chain uses TRBV10-3 with TRBJ2-3; 8 positions agree with TRBD1. Germline CDR1 ENHRY, CDR2 SYGVKD. Trimming removed 9 bases from V and 5 bases from J; junction bases left unmatched: 4. The CDR3 has 12 residues. In DNA, the CDR3 is TGTGCCATTGGACAGGGTCGAGATACGCAGTATTTT. As protein: CAIGQGRDTQYF.

This clonotype is medium-sized by share. The V and J genes are TRBV25-1 and TRBJ1-5; no firm D call. V was shortened by 4 bases and J by 3 bases, with 4 bases between the two germline ends. The CDR3 loop spans 12 amino acids. Germline CDR1 is MGHDK and CDR2 is SYGVNS. The CDR3 here is CASSGINQPQHF. The CDR3 nucleotides read TGTGCCAGCAGTGGGATCAATCAGCCCCAGCATTTT.

This clonotype came up many times. The chain carries TRBV15 and TRBJ2-5; 9 bases align to TRBD2. J was trimmed by 2 bases and V by 5 bases; bases with no gene match: 6. Per germline, CDR1 LNHNV and CDR2 YYDKDF (reference sequence). The CDR3 extends over 15 amino acids. The CDR3 bases are TGTGCCACCAGCGGCCAGCGGGAGGTACAAGAGACCCAGTACTTC. Protein sequence: CATSGQREVQETQYF.

This clonotype was seen a few times. The chain has TRBV28 and TRBJ2-1; D call uncertain. The CDR3 runs 13 residues. The ends were cut back, 10 bases at V and 9 bases at J, with 19 bases in the middle. The germline gives CDR1 MDHEN, CDR2 SYDVKM. CDR3 coding DNA: TGTGCCATGGGCCCTGGTCTGCGGCTTGAGCAGTTCTTC. This gives the protein CAMGPGLRLEQFF. Full variable domain (outside the CDR3, taken from reference TRBV28 and TRBJ2-1): DVKVTQSSRYLVKRTGEKVFLECVQDMDHENMFWYRQDPGLGLRLIYFSYDVKMKEKGDIPEGYSVSREKKERFSLILESASTNQTSMYLCAMGPGLRLEQFFGPGTRLTVL.

This clonotype has a count of ten or more. The chain has TRBV28 and TRBJ2-1; 10 nucleotides align to TRBD2. Per germline, CDR1 MDHEN and CDR2 SYDVKM. CDR3 size: 16 residues. J lost 4 bases, V lost 5 bases, and 8 bases had no gene match. CDR3 bases: TGTGCCAGCAGTCCTCTCGGACTAGCGGAATACAATGAGCAGTTCTTC. Amino acids: CASSPLGLAEYNEQFF.

In its sample, this clonotype was seen many times. The chain employs TRBV28 and TRBJ1-4, with D perhaps matching TRBD1 (6 bases). This CDR3 contains 15 residues. Deletions cut 6 bases from V and 6 bases from J, with 17 bases between. From germline, CDR1 is MDHEN and CDR2 SYDVKM. DNA of the CDR3: TGTGCCAGCAGCCTGGTGGGGGCCGCTTATGAAAAACTGTTTTTT. Translating it yields CASSLVGAAYEKLFF. Combining the CDR3 with reference TRBV28 and TRBJ1-4 gives the whole variable domain DVKVTQSSRYLVKRTGEKVFLECVQDMDHENMFWYRQDPGLGLRLIYFSYDVKMKEKGDIPEGYSVSREKKERFSLILESASTNQTSMYLCASSLVGAAYEKLFFGSGTQLSVL.

The sample holds a few counts of this clonotype. The genes are TRBV6-5 and TRBJ1-1, with D perhaps TRBD1 (6 bases). Germline V gene data show CDR1 as MNHEY and CDR2 as SVGAGI. The CDR3 contains 14 residues. The ends were cut back, 6 bases at V and 5 bases at J, with 16 bases in the middle. The CDR3 bases are TGTGCCAGCAGGGGGGGGGCAGGAGGGACTGAAGCTTTCTTT. This sequence encodes CASRGGAGGTEAFF.